This T cell receptor (beta chain) was observed in a study of blood T cell repertoires in COVID-19. Overall study context: Italy, Spain and the United States were the sources of the convalescent and acute COVID-19 samples. Nucleic acid was either cDNA or gDNA, and it came from T cells, B-cell-depleted T cells, or PBMCs.

This clone was seen once. The CDR3 is 13 residues long. V gave up 7 bases and J gave up 6 bases; unmatched junction bases: 8. In germline, CDR1 is MDHEN, CDR2 SYDVKM. Only in-frame clones appear in the TCRdb table, and some are missing; sequencing was by immunoSEQ multiplex PCR. Of about 250,000 clones listed, around 82% are singletons. The TCR sequence derives from a middle-aged man with active or convalescent COVID-19. The genes are TRBV28 and TRBJ2-7, with TRBD1 matching 8 bases. Source material: peripheral blood. In DNA form, the CDR3 reads TGTGCCAGCATCCAGGGGGCCGAGGGCGAGCAGTACTTC. Amino acids: CASIQGAEGEQYF.